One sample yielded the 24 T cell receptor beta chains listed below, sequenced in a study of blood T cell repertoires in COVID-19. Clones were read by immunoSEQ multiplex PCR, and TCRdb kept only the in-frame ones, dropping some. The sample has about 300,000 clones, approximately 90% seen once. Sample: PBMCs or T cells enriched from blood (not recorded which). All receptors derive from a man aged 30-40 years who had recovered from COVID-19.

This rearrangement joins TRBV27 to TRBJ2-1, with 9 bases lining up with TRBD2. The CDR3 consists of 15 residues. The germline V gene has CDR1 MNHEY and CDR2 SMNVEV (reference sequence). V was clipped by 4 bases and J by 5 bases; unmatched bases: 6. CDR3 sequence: CASSSRTSVNNEQFF. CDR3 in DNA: TGTGCCAGCAGTTCGCGGACTAGCGTCAACAATGAGCAGTTCTTC.

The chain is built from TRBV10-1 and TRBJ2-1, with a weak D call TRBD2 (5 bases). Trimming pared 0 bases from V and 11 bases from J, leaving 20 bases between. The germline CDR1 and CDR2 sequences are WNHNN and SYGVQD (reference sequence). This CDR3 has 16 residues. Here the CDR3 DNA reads TGCGCCAGCAGTGAGTCCTCCGCAGGAGCTCGGGATAAGCAGTTCTTC. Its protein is CASSESSAGARDKQFF.

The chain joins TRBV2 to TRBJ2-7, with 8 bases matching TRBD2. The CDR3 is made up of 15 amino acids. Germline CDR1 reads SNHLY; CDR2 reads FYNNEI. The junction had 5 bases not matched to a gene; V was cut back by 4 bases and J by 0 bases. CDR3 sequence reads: CASSAFSGSSYEQYF. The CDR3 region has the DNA TGTGCCAGCAGTGCTTTCAGCGGGAGCTCCTACGAGCAGTACTTC.

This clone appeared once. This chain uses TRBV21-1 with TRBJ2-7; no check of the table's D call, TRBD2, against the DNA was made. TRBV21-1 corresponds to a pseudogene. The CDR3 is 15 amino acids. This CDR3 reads CASSKGKTVQNEQYF. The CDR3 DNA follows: TGTGCCAGCAGCAAAGGCAAAACGGTCCAAAACGAGCAGTACTTC.

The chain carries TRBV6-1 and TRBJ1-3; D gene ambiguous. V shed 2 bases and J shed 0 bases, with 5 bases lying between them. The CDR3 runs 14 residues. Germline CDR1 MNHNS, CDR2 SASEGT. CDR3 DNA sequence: TGTGCCAGCAGTGAACGGGGCTCTGGAAACACCATATATTTT. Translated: CASSERGSGNTIYF.

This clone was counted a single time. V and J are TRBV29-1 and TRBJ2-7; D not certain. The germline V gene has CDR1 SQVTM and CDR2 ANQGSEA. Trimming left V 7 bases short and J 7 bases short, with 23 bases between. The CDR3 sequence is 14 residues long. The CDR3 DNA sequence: TGCAGCGGGGCCCGATACTCGCCATCCCGGGAGCAGTACTTC. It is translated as CSGARYSPSREQYF.

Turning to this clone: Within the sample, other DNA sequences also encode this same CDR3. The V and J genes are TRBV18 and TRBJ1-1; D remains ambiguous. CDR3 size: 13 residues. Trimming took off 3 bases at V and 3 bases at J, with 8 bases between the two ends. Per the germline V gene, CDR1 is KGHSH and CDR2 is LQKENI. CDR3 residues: CASSPTEYTEAFF. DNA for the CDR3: TGTGCCAGCTCACCTACAGAATACACTGAAGCTTTCTTT.

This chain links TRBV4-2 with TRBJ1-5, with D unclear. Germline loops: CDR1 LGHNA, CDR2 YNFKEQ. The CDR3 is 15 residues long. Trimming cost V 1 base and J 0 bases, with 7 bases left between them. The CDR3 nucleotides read TGTGCCAGCAGCCAAGTTCGGGATAGCAATCAGCCCCAGCATTTT. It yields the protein CASSQVRDSNQPQHF.

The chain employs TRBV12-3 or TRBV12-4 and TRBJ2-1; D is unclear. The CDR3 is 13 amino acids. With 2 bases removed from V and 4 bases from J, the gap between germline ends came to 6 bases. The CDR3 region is CASSLQLYNEQFF. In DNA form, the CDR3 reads TGTGCCAGCAGTTTACAACTTTACAATGAGCAGTTCTTC.

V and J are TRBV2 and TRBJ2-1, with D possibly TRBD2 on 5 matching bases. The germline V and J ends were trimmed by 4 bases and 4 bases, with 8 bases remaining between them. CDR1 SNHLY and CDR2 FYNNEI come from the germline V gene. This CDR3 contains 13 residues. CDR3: CASSGGLYNEQFF. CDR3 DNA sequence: TGTGCCAGCAGTGGCGGGCTTTACAATGAGCAGTTCTTC.

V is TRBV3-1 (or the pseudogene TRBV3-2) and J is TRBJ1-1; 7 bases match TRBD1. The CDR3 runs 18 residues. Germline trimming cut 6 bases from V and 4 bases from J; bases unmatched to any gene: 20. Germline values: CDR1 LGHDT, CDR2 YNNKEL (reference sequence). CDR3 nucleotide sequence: TGTGCCAGCAGGCTAGGGACAGTTCCTATCCCGGGGAGCACTGAAGCTTTCTTT. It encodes CASRLGTVPIPGSTEAFF.

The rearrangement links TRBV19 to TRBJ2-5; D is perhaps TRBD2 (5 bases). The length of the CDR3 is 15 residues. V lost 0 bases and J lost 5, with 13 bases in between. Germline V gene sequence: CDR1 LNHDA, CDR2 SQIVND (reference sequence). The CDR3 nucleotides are TGTGCCAGTAGTATAGAGGGCAGCGGCACGGAGACCCAGTACTTC. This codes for CASSIEGSGTETQYF.

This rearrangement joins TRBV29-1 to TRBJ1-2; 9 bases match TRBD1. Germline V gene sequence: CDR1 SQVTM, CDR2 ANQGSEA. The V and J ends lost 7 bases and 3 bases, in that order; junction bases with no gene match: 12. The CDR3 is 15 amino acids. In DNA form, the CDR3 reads TGCAGCGCCGAGGGACAGGGCGGGGGGTACTATGGCTACACCTTC. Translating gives CSAEGQGGGYYGYTF.

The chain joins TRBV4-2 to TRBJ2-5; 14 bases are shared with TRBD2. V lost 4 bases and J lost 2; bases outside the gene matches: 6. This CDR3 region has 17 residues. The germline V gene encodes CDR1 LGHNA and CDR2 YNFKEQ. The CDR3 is CASSLGTSGGWQETQYF. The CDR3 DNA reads TGTGCCAGCAGCCTTGGGACTAGCGGGGGTTGGCAAGAGACCCAGTACTTC.

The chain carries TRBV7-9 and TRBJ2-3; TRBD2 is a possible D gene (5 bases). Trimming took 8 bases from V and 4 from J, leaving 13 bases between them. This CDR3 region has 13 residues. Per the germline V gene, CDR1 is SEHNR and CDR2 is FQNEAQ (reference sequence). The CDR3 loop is CASPLPEADTQYF. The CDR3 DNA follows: TGTGCCAGCCCCCTCCCGGAGGCAGATACGCAGTATTTT.

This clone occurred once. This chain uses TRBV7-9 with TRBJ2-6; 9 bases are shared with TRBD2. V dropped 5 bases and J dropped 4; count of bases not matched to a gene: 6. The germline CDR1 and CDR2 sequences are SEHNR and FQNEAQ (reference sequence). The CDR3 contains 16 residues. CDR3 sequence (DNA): TGTGCCAGCAGCCAAGCGGGGGGCACGGGGGCCAACGTCCTGACTTTC. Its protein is CASSQAGGTGANVLTF.

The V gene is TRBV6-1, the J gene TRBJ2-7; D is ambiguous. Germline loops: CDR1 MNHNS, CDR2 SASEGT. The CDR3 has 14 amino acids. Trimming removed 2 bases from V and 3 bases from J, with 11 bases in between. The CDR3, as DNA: TGTGCCAGCAGTGAACAGAGAAGGAGCTACGAGCAGTACTTC. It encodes CASSEQRRSYEQYF.

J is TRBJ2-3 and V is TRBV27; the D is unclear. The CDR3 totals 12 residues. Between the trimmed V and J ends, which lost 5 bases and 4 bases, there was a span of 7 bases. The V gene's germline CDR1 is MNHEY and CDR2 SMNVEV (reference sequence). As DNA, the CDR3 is TGTGCCAGCAGTCCTTCCTCAGATACGCAGTATTTT. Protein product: CASSPSSDTQYF.

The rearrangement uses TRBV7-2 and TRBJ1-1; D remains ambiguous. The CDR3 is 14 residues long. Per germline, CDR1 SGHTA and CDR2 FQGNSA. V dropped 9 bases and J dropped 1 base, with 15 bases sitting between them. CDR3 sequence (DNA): TGTGCCAGTTCCCCTCGAGCGGGGAACACTGAAGCTTTCTTT. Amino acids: CASSPRAGNTEAFF. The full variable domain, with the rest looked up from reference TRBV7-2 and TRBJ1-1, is GAGVSQSPSNKVTEKGKDVELRCDPISGHTALYWYRQSLGQGLEFLIYFQGNSAPDKSGLPSDRFSAERTGGSVSTLTIQRTQQEDSAVYLCASSPRAGNTEAFFGQGTRLTVV.

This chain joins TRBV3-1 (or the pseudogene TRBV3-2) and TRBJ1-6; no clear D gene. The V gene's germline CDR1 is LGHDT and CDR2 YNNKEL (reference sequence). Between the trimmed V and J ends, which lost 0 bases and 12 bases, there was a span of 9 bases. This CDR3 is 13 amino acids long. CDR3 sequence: CASSQDASVPLHF. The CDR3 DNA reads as TGTGCCAGCAGCCAAGATGCGTCGGTACCCCTCCACTTT.

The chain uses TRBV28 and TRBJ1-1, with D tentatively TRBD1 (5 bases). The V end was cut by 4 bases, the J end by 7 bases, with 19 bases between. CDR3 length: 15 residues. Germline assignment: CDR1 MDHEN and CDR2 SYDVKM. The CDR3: CASSSPGPPGGEAFF. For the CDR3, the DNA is TGTGCCAGCAGTTCCCCGGGGCCACCGGGGGGTGAAGCTTTCTTT.

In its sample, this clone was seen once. The CDR3 protein is CATSGGRESYGYTF. CDR3 nucleotide sequence: TGTGCCACCAGTGGAGGTAGAGAATCCTATGGCTACACCTTC. This rearrangement joins TRBV24-1 to TRBJ1-2; D is ambiguous. The V end was cut by 5 bases, the J end by 4 bases, with 13 bases between. Germline V gene data show CDR1 as KGHDR and CDR2 as SFDVKD. This CDR3 spans 14 amino acids.

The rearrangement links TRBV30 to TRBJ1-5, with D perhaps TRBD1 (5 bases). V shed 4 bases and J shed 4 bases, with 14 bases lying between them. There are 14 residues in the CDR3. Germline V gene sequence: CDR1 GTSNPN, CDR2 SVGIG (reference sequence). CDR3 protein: CAWTSGNTNQPQHF. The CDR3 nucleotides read TGTGCCTGGACATCAGGGAACACTAATCAGCCCCAGCATTTT. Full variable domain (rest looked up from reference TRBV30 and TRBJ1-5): SQTIHQWPATLVQPVGSPLSLECTVEGTSNPNLYWYRQAAGRGLQLLFYSVGIGQISSEVPQNLSASRPQDRQFILSSKKLLLSDSGFYLCAWTSGNTNQPQHFGDGTRLSIL.

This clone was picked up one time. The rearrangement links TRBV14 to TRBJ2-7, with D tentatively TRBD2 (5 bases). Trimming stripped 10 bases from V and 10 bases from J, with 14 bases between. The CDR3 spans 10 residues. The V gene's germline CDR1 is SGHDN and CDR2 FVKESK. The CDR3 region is CATTSEGQYF. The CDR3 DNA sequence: TGTGCCACCACCTCTGAGGGCCAGTACTTC.